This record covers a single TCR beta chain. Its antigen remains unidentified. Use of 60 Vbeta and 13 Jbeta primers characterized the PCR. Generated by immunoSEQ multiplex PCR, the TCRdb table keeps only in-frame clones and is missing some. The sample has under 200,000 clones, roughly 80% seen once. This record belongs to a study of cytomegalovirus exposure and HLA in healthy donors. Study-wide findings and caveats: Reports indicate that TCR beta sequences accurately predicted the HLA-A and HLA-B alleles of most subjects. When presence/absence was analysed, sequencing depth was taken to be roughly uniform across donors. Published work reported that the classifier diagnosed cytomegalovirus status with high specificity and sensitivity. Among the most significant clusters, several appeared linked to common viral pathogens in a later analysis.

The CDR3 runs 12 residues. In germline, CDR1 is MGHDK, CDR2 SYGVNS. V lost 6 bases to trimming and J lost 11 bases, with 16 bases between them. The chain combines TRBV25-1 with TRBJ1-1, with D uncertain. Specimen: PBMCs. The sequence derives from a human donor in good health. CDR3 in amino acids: CASSEAECGAFF. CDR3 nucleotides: TGTGCCAGCAGCGAGGCCGAGTGTGGGGCTTTCTTT.